This T cell receptor beta chain emerged from a study of B cell selection in AIRE deficiency. Overall study findings and caveats: CDR3s were shorter in shared Treg sequences, reflecting few non-templated nucleotide insertions. About 30.6% of healthy-shared Treg TCRbeta sequences appeared in patient Tconv cells. Patient Tconv and Treg cells showed healthy-like TCRBV usage, CDR3 length, diversity.

The CDR3 contains 12 residues. Deletions cut 7 bases from V and 6 bases from J, with 10 bases between. Germline CDR1 MNHEY, CDR2 SVGAGI. The sorted conventional CD4 T cells were gated as CD4+CD127+. As handled by the study authors: Patients' conventional T cells yielded some 9.9x10^4 distinct TCRbeta sequences; donors' roughly 140,000. Measured with immunoSEQ multiplex PCR; TCRdb has only the in-frame clones, and not every one. V and J calls and clone size follow that table, whereas D and trimming were derived from the DNA. The sample holds about 24,000 clones, around 96% seen once. This clone was seen more than once but under ten times. No antigen is known for it.

Sequenced: CD4+CD127+ conventional T cells sorted from PBMCs. This clonotype was obtained from a human donor in good health. The chain couples TRBV6-5 to TRBJ1-5, with D possibly TRBD1 on 5 matching bases. The CDR3 protein is CASNPQGQPQHF. The CDR3 bases are TGTGCCAGCAACCCCCAGGGTCAGCCCCAGCATTTT.